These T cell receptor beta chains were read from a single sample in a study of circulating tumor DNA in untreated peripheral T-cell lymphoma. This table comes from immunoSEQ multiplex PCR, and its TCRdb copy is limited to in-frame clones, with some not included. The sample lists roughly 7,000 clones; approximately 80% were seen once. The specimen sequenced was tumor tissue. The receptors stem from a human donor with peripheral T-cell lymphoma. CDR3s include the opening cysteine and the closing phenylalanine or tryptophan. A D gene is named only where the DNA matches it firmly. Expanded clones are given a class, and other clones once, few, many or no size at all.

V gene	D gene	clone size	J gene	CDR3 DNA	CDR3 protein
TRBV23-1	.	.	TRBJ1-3	TGCGCCAGCAGTCAATCAGAGGGGCTCCCGCCTGGAAACACCATATATTTT	CASSQSEGLPPGNTIYF
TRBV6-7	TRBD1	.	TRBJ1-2	TGTGCCAGCAGTGACCGGACAGGGGTTGGCTATGGCTACACCTTC	CASSDRTGVGYGYTF
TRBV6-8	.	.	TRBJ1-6	TGTGCCGCGGGGGGAGTGGGTTCACCCCTCCACTTT	CAAGGVGSPLHF
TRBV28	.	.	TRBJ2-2	TGTGCCAGCAGTTGGGGACTTTACGGGGAGCTGTTTTTT	CASSWGLYGELFF
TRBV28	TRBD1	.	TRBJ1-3	TGTGCCAGCAGTTTCCGGGACAGATACTCTGGAAACACCATATATTTT	CASSFRDRYSGNTIYF
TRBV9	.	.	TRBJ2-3	TGTGCCAGCAGCGTAGGACTGAAAGGTGATACGCAGTATTTT	CASSVGLKGDTQYF
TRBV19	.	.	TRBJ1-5	TGTGCCAGTAGTATAGAGGGCAGGGTGTATCAGCCCCAGCATTTT	CASSIEGRVYQPQHF
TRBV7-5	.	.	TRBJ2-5	TGTGCCAGCAGCGGACAGGGGACTCAAGAGACCCAGTACTTC	CASSGQGTQETQYF
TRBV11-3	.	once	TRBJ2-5	TGTGCCAGCAGCTTAGAGGGGGCGGCGGAGACCCAGTACTTC	CASSLEGAAETQYF
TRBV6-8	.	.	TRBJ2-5	TGTGCCAGCAGGCAATGGGCAGTCCAAGAGACCCAGTACTTC	CASRQWAVQETQYF
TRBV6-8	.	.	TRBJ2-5	TGTGCCAGCAGTTCAGCTCAGGTCGGGGGGACCCAGTACTTC	CASSSAQVGGTQYF
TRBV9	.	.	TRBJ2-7	TGTGCCAGCAGTGAAGAAGGGCTCTCCTACGAGCAGTACTTC	CASSEEGLSYEQYF
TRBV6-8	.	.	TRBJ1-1	TGTGCCAGCAGTGACGGGGGATGGTTGAACACTGAAGCTTTCTTT	CASSDGGWLNTEAFF
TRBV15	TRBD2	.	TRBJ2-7	TGTGCCAGCAGCTCGAAGACTAGCGGGGGGTTCTCCTACGAGCAGTACTTC	CASSSKTSGGFSYEQYF
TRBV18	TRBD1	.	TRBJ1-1	TGTGCCAGCTCACCACAGGGGGACAGAAACACTGAAGCTTTCTTT	CASSPQGDRNTEAFF
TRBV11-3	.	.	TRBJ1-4	TGTGCCAGCAGCTTAGGAGAACTCGAGGCTAATGAAAAACTGTTTTTT	CASSLGELEANEKLFF
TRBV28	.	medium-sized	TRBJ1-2	TGTGCCAGCAGTCGGGCGCTCGACTATGGCTACACCTTC	CASSRALDYGYTF
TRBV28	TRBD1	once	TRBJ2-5	TGTGCCAGTACAGGGGAGAGTATTACCCAGTACTTC	CASTGESITQYF
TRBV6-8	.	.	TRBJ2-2	TGTGCCAGCAGTTACTGGCCCGGGGAGCTGTTTTTT	CASSYWPGELFF
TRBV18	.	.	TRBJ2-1	TGTGCCAGCTCACCACAAGGGGGGTCCTACAATGAGCAGTTCTTC	CASSPQGGSYNEQFF
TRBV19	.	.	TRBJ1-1	TGTGCCAGTATGGAAGGGACAAACACTGAAGCTTTCTTT	CASMEGTNTEAFF
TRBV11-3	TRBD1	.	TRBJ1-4	TGTGCCAGCAGCTTAGGAGGGGGCAGGGAAAAACTGTTTTTT	CASSLGGGREKLFF
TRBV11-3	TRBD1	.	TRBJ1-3	TGTGCCAGCAGCCTGACAGGGTCTGGAAACACCATATATTTT	CASSLTGSGNTIYF
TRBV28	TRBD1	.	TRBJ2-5	TGTGCCAGCAGTTTAGGGACAGTGGGAGAGACCCAGTACTTC	CASSLGTVGETQYF
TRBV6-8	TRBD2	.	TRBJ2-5	TGTGCCAGCAGTTACTCGGGGACTAGCCTGGTAGAGACCCAGTACTTC	CASSYSGTSLVETQYF
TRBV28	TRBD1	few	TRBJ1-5	TGTGCCAGTCAGGGGGAGGATCAGCCCCAGCATTTT	CASQGEDQPQHF
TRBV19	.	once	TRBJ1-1	TGTGCCAGTAGGAGGACAGCGAACACTGAAGCTTTCTTT	CASRRTANTEAFF
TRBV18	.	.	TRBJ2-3	TGTGCCAGCTCACTAACAATCGACCGACTGGATAGCACAGATACGCAGTATTTT	CASSLTIDRLDSTDTQYF
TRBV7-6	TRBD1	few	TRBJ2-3	TGTGCCAGCACCACAGGGGGCGGAACAGATACGCAGTATTTT	CASTTGGGTDTQYF
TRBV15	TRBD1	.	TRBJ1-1	TGTGCCACCAGCTCGCGACAGGGCGTAGGAGTGGGAGCTTTCTTT	CATSSRQGVGVGAFF
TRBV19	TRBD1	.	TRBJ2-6	TGTGCCAGTAGTATCTTGGGACAGGGGGCTGGGGCCAACGTCCTGACTTTC	CASSILGQGAGANVLTF
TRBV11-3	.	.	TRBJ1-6	TGTGCCAGCAGCTTAGTCCCGGCCGGGAATTTACCCCTCCACTTT	CASSLVPAGNLPLHF
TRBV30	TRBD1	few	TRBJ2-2	TGTGCCTCGCCGGGACAGGGGCTCCCCGGGGAGCTGTTTTTT	CASPGQGLPGELFF
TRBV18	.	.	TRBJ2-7	TGTGCCAGCTCACCAGGGTTCGGTTATGCGAGCGGCGAGCAGTACTTC	CASSPGFGYASGEQYF
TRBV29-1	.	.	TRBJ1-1	TGCAGCGTTGTTTGGATCAGGAACACTGAAGCTTTTTTT	CSVVWIRNTEAFF
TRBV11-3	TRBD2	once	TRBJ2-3	TGTGCCAGCAGCGTTAGCGGGGCTAATGTCCTCACAGATACGCAGTATTTT	CASSVSGANVLTDTQYF
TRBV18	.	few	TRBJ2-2	TGTGCCAGCTCACTTTACAGGGATCACACCGGGGAGCTGTTTTTT	CASSLYRDHTGELFF
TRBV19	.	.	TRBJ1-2	TGTGCCAGTAGTGCCTATACGGGAAACTATGGCTACACCTTC	CASSAYTGNYGYTF
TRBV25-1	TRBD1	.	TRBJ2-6	TGTGCCAGCAGTGTTAACAGGGGGTCTGGGGCCAACGTCCTGACTTTT	CASSVNRGSGANVLTF
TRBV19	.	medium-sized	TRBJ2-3	TGTGCCAGTAGTATAAGCCCGCGGGCCGGTACGCAGTATTTT	CASSISPRAGTQYF
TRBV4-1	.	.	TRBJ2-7	TGCGCCAGCAGCCAAGACAGAACCTACGAGCAGTACTTC	CASSQDRTYEQYF
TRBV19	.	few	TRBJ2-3	TGTGCCAGTAGGTTTAGCGCGACTAACACAGATACGCAGTATTTT	CASRFSATNTDTQYF
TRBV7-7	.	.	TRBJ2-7	TGTGCCAGCAGCTTGGCGGGGAACCTCTACGAGCAGTACTTC	CASSLAGNLYEQYF
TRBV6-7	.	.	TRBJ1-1	TGTGCCAGCAGTTACGGGGCCACTGAAGCTTTCTTT	CASSYGATEAFF
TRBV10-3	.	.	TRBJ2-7	TGTGCCATCAGTGAGTCGAAGGGGTACGAGCAGTACTTC	CAISESKGYEQYF
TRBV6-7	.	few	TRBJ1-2	TGTGCCAGCAGTTACCTAAAGGACGGTGCTAACTATGGCTACACCTTC	CASSYLKDGANYGYTF
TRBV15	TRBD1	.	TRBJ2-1	TGTGCCACCAGCAATCCGGGACAGGGGTACAATGAGCAGTTCTTC	CATSNPGQGYNEQFF
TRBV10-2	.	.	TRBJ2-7	TGCGCCAGCAGTGGTGGTACAGGGCTGTTCGAGCAGTACTTC	CASSGGTGLFEQYF